This T cell receptor beta chain originates from a study of blood T cells in healthy people across ages. Findings of the study overall: With unsorted PBMCs, a conclusive comparison of naive versus antigen-experienced cells was not possible. Comparison with aged donors showed that long-lived donors had more naive CD4+ cells and higher diversity.

Trimming took off 10 bases at V and 0 bases at J, with 16 bases between the two ends. This CDR3 is 15 amino acids long. A remark on this clonotype: What it recognizes is unknown.

The donors, aged about 6 to 90, were healthy Caucasians from Russia. The authors ran a second PCR of about 7 to 12 cycles using a sample-barcoded 5' primer and a J-beta primer mix. TCRdb itself ran the 5' RACE reads through MiXCR, one entry per CDR3 protein. Here the sample spans 650,000 to 1,000,000 distinct CDR3 sequences, 30% to 45% being singletons. The receptor was derived from a man younger than 30 in good health. This sequence joins TRBV12-3 or TRBV12-4 and TRBJ2-1; tentative D call: TRBD1 (6 bases). Sequencing used blood. CDR3 DNA: TGTGCCACCCAGCGGACAGCCAGCTCCTACAATGAGCAGTTCTTC. Translating gives CATQRTASSYNEQFF.